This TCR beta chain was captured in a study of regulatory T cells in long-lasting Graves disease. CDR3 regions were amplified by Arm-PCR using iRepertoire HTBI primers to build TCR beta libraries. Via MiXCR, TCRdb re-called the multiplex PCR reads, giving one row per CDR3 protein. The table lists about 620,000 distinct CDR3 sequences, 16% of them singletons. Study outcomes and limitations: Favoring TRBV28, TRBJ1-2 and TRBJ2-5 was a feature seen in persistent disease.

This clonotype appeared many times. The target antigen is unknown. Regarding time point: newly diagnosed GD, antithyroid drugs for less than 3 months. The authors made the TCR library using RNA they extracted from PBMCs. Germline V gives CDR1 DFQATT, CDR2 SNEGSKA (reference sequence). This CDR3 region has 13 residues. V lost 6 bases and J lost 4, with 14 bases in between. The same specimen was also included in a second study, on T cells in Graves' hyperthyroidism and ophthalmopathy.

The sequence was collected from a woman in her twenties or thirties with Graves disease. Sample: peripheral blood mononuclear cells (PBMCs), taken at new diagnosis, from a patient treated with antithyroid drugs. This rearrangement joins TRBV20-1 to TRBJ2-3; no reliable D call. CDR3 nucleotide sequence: TGCAGTGCCGCTGGTCTCTCCCCAGATACGCAGTATTTT. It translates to CSAAGLSPDTQYF.